This T cell receptor (beta chain) was recorded in a study of T cell changes during pregnancy in multiple sclerosis. Germline loops: CDR1 GTSNPN, CDR2 SVGIG (reference sequence). The V gene lost 0 bases and the J gene lost 8 bases, with 13 bases spanning the gap. The CDR3 consists of 13 residues. This table comes from immunoSEQ multiplex PCR, and its TCRdb copy is limited to in-frame clones, with some not included. This sample has more than 65,000 clones, with 85% to 90% found just once. The chain employs TRBV30 and TRBJ1-2; D is ambiguous. The clonotype originates from a female donor in good health, enrolled as a control in a pregnancy study. The sample consisted of peripheral blood, taken after pregnancy. For the CDR3, the DNA is TGTGCCTGGAGTGTCCCGGGAGTGAGGGGCTACACCTTC. Amino acid sequence: CAWSVPGVRGYTF.